The 23 T cell receptor beta chains below come from one sample, sequenced in a study of CD8 T cells in ankylosing spondylitis. Antigens for these TCRs are unknown. Whole-study findings and limits: Blood of patients with ankylosing spondylitis appeared to be characterized by a TCR beta motif of roughly eight highly homologous variants.

TCRdb re-derived calls from the 5' RACE reads in MiXCR, one entry per CDR3 protein. The repertoire has 500,000 or so distinct CDR3 sequences, roughly 5.3% of them found once; the top ten carry under 4.5%. Sequencing used blood, either unsorted or a sorted T cell fraction (not recorded which). The receptors were gathered from a male donor with ankylosing spondylitis.

This clonotype was observed many times. The V call is TRBV7-2, the J call TRBJ2-7; D is possibly TRBD2 (5 bases). The V gene lost 1 base and the J gene lost 3 bases, with 13 bases spanning the gap. The CDR3 totals 15 residues. Germline V lookup: CDR1 SGHTA, CDR2 FQGNSA. The CDR3 is CASSLDGLINYEQYF. For the CDR3, the DNA is TGTGCCAGCAGCTTAGATGGACTTATCAACTACGAGCAGTACTTC.

This clonotype was observed many times. For the CDR3, the DNA is TGTGCCAGCTCCCTATCACGGAGCAATCAGCCCCAGCATTTT. This codes for CASSLSRSNQPQHF. The chain links TRBV28 to TRBJ1-5; no clear D. CDR3 length: 14 residues. Germline V gene lookup returns CDR1 MDHEN and CDR2 SYDVKM. Trimming stripped 8 bases from V and 1 base from J, with 12 bases between.

Only a few counts were recorded for this clonotype. The chain uses TRBV19 and TRBJ1-1; D is uncertain. The CDR3 consists of 14 residues. Trimming pared 7 bases from V and 4 bases from J, leaving 16 bases between. Germline CDR1 and CDR2: LNHDA and SQIVND (reference sequence). The CDR3 loop is CASTLTAGITEAFF. CDR3 bases: TGTGCCAGTACCCTGACTGCGGGGATCACTGAAGCTTTCTTT.

This clonotype was seen at least ten times. The chain is built from TRBV29-1 and TRBJ2-1, with D unresolved. V lost 4 bases, J lost 8 bases, and 21 bases lay in between. The CDR3 is made up of 15 amino acids. CDR1 SQVTM and CDR2 ANQGSEA come from the germline V gene. This chain's CDR3 is CSVVRWATDTDEQFF. The CDR3 nucleotides read TGCAGCGTTGTGAGATGGGCGACGGATACCGATGAGCAGTTCTTC.

This clonotype was seen many times. The V and J genes are TRBV20-1 and TRBJ2-7, with D possibly being TRBD2 (5 bases). CDR1 and CDR2 from the germline V gene are DFQATT and SNEGSKA (reference sequence). This CDR3 has 15 residues. V was pared by 0 bases and J by 0 bases, with 12 bases between. The CDR3 spells CSARDERFHSYEQYF. CDR3 nucleotides: TGCAGTGCTAGAGATGAGCGGTTTCACTCCTACGAGCAGTACTTC.

This clonotype was found many times. This chain uses TRBV15 with TRBJ1-1, with 7 bases that match TRBD1. Germline CDR1 is LNHNV and CDR2 is YYDKDF (reference sequence). Trimming took 2 bases from V and 5 from J; bases not matched to a gene: 5. The CDR3 totals 14 residues. CDR3 DNA: TGTGCCACCAGCAGACAGGGGGTACGGACTGAAGCTTTCTTT. This gives the protein CATSRQGVRTEAFF.

This clonotype showed up many times. The chain joins TRBV4-1 to TRBJ2-6; D unresolved. The CDR3 has 15 residues. CDR1 is MGHRA, CDR2 YSYEKL, per germline. The germline V and J ends were trimmed by 0 bases and 0 bases, with 3 bases remaining between them. The CDR3 loop is CASSQEDSGANVLTF. The CDR3 DNA is TGCGCCAGCAGCCAAGAGGACTCTGGGGCCAACGTCCTGACTTTC.

This clonotype was detected ten times or more. V usage is TRBV20-1 and J usage is TRBJ2-1; 7 bases agree with TRBD1. CDR3 size: 16 residues. Germline values: CDR1 DFQATT, CDR2 SNEGSKA (reference sequence). CDR3 bases: TGCAGCACAGGGGTAGCTCCTCTTAGCTCCTACAATGAGCAGTTCTTC. Its protein product is CSTGVAPLSSYNEQFF.

This clonotype was picked up many times. The chain recombines TRBV5-1 with TRBJ1-2; maybe TRBD1 (6 bases). Trimming took off 4 bases at V and 2 bases at J, with 12 bases between the two ends. The CDR3 extends over 14 amino acids. CDR1 and CDR2 from the germline V gene are SGHRS and YFSETQ. The CDR3 spells CASSRTDLNYGYTF. DNA for the CDR3: TGCGCCAGCAGCCGGACAGACCTGAACTATGGCTACACCTTC.

The sample holds many counts of this clonotype. The chain joins TRBV24-1 to TRBJ1-5; a weak D match, TRBD1 (6 bases). The CDR3 extends over 13 amino acids. Trimming cost V 6 bases and J 4 bases, with 9 bases left between them. Per germline, CDR1 KGHDR and CDR2 SFDVKD. The CDR3 bases are TGTGCCACCAGTTACAGGGCAAATCAGCCCCAGCATTTT. This translates into CATSYRANQPQHF.

This clonotype has a count of ten or more. The V call is TRBV7-9, the J call TRBJ1-2; D unresolved. Germline-derived CDR1 and CDR2 are SEHNR and FQNEAQ (reference sequence). The CDR3 has 12 residues. The V end was cut by 1 base, the J end by 8 bases, with 8 bases between. CDR3 bases: TGTGCCAGCAGCTTAGACCTGGGGGGCTACACCTTC. Translating gives CASSLDLGGYTF. The full variable domain, completed using reference TRBV7-9 and TRBJ1-2, is DTGVSQNPRHKITKRGQNVTFRCDPISEHNRLYWYRQTLGQGPEFLTYFQNEAQLEKSRLLSDRFSAERPKGSFSTLEIQRTEQGDSAMYLCASSLDLGGYTFGSGTRLTVV.

The sample holds a few counts of this clonotype. This chain joins TRBV5-1 and TRBJ2-5, with 16 bases identical to TRBD2. With 5 bases clipped from V and 3 bases from J, the junction kept 7 bases outside the gene matches. The length of the CDR3 is 17 residues. The germline gives CDR1 SGHRS, CDR2 YFSETQ. The CDR3 is CASRRGTSGRAEETQYF. The CDR3 DNA sequence: TGCGCCAGCAGGAGAGGGACTAGCGGGAGGGCCGAAGAGACCCAGTACTTC. The entire variable domain, with the rest obtained from reference TRBV5-1 and TRBJ2-5, is as follows: KAGVTQTPRYLIKTRGQQVTLSCSPISGHRSVSWYQQTPGQGLQFLFEYFSETQRNKGNFPGRFSGRQFSNSRSEMNVSTLELGDSALYLCASRRGTSGRAEETQYFGPGTRLLVL.

This clonotype was detected ten times or more. The chain employs TRBV10-3 and TRBJ2-2, with 8 bases that match TRBD2. The V gene end was trimmed by 1 base and the J gene end by 5 bases; junction bases not matched to a gene: 6. CDR1 and CDR2 (germline): ENHRY, SYGVKD. This CDR3 is 16 amino acids long. CDR3 sequence reads: CAISEWREAVTGELFF. CDR3 nucleotide sequence: TGTGCCATCAGTGAGTGGCGGGAGGCCGTAACCGGGGAGCTGTTTTTT.

This clonotype was seen many times. V gene TRBV9 combines with J gene TRBJ2-5, with 9 bases fitting TRBD2. V was pared by 0 bases and J by 5 bases, with 8 bases of the junction left unmatched. The CDR3 spans 16 residues. Germline V gene lookup returns CDR1 SGDLS and CDR2 YYNGEE. In DNA form, the CDR3 reads TGTGCCAGCAGCGTAGGGCCAGCGGGAGGAGAGGAGACCCAGTACTTC. It is translated as CASSVGPAGGEETQYF.

This clonotype was observed at least ten times. The CDR3 region has the DNA TGTGCCAGCAGTTACTCCGGCCTGCTGGAGGGCACTGAAGCTTTCTTT. The encoded protein is CASSYSGLLEGTEAFF. The chain joins TRBV6-2 or TRBV6-3 to TRBJ1-1; no definite D call. CDR3 size: 16 residues. V lost 0 bases and J lost 4, with 15 bases in between. The germline CDR1 and CDR2 sequences are MNHEY and SVGEGT.

This clonotype was counted ten times or more. The J gene is TRBJ2-4, the V gene TRBV7-2; 9 nucleotides align to TRBD2. CDR3 length: 16 amino acids. Per germline, CDR1 SGHTA and CDR2 FQGNSA. The J segment lost 7 bases and the V segment lost 5 bases, leaving 12 bases of the junction unmatched. This CDR3 reads CASSPASGVRLNIQYF. In nucleotides, the CDR3 is TGTGCCAGCAGCCCCGCTAGCGGGGTCAGATTGAACATTCAGTACTTC.

In this sample, this clonotype turned up many times. The chain couples TRBV20-1 to TRBJ1-2, with 8 nucleotides matching TRBD1. The junction had 10 bases not matched to a gene; V was cut back by 6 bases and J by 1 base. Germline V CDR1 and CDR2: DFQATT, SNEGSKA (reference sequence). The CDR3 runs 15 residues. The CDR3 here is CSAVGTGYLNYGYTF. The CDR3 DNA sequence: TGCAGTGCCGTCGGGACAGGCTATCTTAACTATGGCTACACCTTC.

This clonotype has just a few counts. V gene TRBV7-2 combines with J gene TRBJ2-7, with 11 nucleotides matching TRBD2. CDR1 SGHTA and CDR2 FQGNSA come from the germline V gene. Trimming removed 5 bases from V and 7 bases from J; junction bases left unmatched: 7. The CDR3 runs to 14 residues. The CDR3 DNA follows: TGTGCCAGCAGCCAGGGGACTAGCGGTGCGGAGCAGTACTTC. It translates to CASSQGTSGAEQYF.

The sample holds a few counts of this clonotype. The gene calls are TRBV6-5 and TRBJ1-5; the D gene is possibly TRBD1 (5 bases). Germline V gene data show CDR1 as MNHEY and CDR2 as SVGAGI. This CDR3 spans 14 amino acids. Trimming took off 2 bases at V and 5 bases at J, with 10 bases between the two ends. Here the CDR3 reads CASSYGWGDQPQHF. CDR3 coding DNA: TGTGCCAGCAGTTACGGCTGGGGGGATCAGCCCCAGCATTTT.

This clonotype was seen many times. The chain recombines TRBV28 with TRBJ2-4; 8 nucleotides line up with TRBD1. J was trimmed by 13 bases and V by 3 bases; bases with no gene match: 5. Germline CDR1 is MDHEN and CDR2 is SYDVKM. The CDR3 contains 12 residues. CDR3 in amino acids: CASSFRGTGQYF. DNA of the CDR3: TGTGCCAGCAGTTTTCGTGGGACAGGCCAGTACTTC.

This clonotype was seen more than once but under ten times. The rearrangement joins TRBV10-3 to TRBJ2-5, with 11 positions matching TRBD1. The CDR3 is 14 amino acids. Germline V gene sequence: CDR1 ENHRY, CDR2 SYGVKD. The V gene end was trimmed by 6 bases and the J gene end by 4 bases; junction bases not matched to a gene: 4. The DNA for the CDR3 is TGTGCCATCAGAGGACAGGGGGCTGGAGAGACCCAGTACTTC. Protein product: CAIRGQGAGETQYF.

This clonotype was seen at least ten times. V gene TRBV20-1 combines with J gene TRBJ2-7; D possibly corresponds to TRBD1 (6 bases). The CDR3 is 13 residues long. V lost 3 bases to trimming and J lost 3 bases, with 12 bases between them. Germline V gene sequence: CDR1 DFQATT, CDR2 SNEGSKA (reference sequence). DNA of the CDR3: TGCAGTGCTAGGGACAGTCCGTTCTACGAGCAGTACTTC. It translates to CSARDSPFYEQYF.

At least ten counts were recorded for this clonotype. Germline and junction disagree at one end, which may indicate a read error. The V call is TRBV7-7, the J call TRBJ2-1; D is unclear. The CDR3 loop spans 13 amino acids. Germline V gives CDR1 SSHAT, CDR2 FNYEAQ (reference sequence). The CDR3 region has the DNA TGTGCTAGCAGCTTGAAAGTCGGCAATGAGCAGTTCTTC. Translating it yields CASSLKVGNEQFF.